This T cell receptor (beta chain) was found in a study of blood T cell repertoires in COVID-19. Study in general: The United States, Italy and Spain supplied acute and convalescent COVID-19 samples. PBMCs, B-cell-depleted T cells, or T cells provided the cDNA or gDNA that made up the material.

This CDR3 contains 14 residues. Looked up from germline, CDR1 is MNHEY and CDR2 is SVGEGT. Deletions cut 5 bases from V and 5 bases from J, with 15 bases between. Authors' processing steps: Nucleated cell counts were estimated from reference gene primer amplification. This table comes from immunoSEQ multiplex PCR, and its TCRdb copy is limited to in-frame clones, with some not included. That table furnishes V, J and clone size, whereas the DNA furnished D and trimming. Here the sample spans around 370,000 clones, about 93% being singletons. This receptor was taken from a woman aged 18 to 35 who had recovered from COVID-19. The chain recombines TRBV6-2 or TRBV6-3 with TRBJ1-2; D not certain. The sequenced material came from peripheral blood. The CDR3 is CASSPRRTEYGYTF. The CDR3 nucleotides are TGTGCCAGCAGTCCGAGGCGCACGGAATATGGCTACACCTTC.